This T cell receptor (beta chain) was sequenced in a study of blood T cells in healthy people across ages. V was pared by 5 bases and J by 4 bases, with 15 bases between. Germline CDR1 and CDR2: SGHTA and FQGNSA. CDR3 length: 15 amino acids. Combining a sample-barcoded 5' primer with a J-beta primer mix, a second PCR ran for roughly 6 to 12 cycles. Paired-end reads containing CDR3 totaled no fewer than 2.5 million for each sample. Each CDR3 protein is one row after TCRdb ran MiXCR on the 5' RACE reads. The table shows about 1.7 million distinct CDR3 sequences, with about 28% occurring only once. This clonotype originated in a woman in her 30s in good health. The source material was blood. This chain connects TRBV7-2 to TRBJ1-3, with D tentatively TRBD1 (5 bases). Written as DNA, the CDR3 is TGTGCCAGCAGCATTAACCGGGGCCGAGGAAACACCATATATTTT. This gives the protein CASSINRGRGNTIYF.